The 13 T cell receptor beta chains listed next were all sequenced from one sample in a study of shared T cell receptors in the human thymus. Only in-frame clones appear in the TCRdb table, and some are missing; sequencing was by immunoSEQ multiplex PCR. The sample has hundreds of thousands of clones, 88% seen once; the top ten hold about 0.01%. The sample also formed part of further work on human thymus T cells.

The sequenced sample consisted of thymocytes. The source is a boy younger than two with a congenital heart defect.

The gene calls are TRBV19 and TRBJ2-2; 11 nucleotides match TRBD2. CDR1 and CDR2 (germline): LNHDA, SQIVND (reference sequence). This CDR3 is built from 16 residues. The junction had 5 bases not matched to a gene; V was cut back by 5 bases and J by 3 bases. CDR3 bases: TGTGCCAGTAGTCTGGGACTAGCGGACTACACCGGGGAGCTGTTTTTT. Translating it yields CASSLGLADYTGELFF.

This clone was seen a single time. CDR3 in amino acids: CASSPGLAGGDEQFF. The CDR3 nucleotides are TGTGCCAGCTCACCAGGACTAGCGGGAGGGGATGAGCAGTTCTTC. The chain uses TRBV18 and TRBJ2-1, with 15 bases identical to TRBD2. Germline V CDR1 and CDR2: KGHSH, LQKENI. There are 15 residues in the CDR3. Germline trimming cut 2 bases from V and 8 bases from J; bases unmatched to any gene: 1.

The chain uses TRBV25-1 and TRBJ1-3; a weak D match, TRBD1 (5 bases). V was shortened by 3 bases and J by 1 base, with 13 bases between the two germline ends. CDR3 length: 16 residues. Germline CDR1 is MGHDK and CDR2 is SYGVNS. This chain's CDR3 is CASSDTGFGSGNTIYF. As DNA, the CDR3 is TGTGCCAGCAGTGACACAGGCTTCGGATCTGGAAACACCATATATTTT. Supplemented by reference TRBV25-1 and TRBJ1-3, the full variable domain reads EADIYQTPRYLVIGTGKKITLECSQTMGHDKMYWYQQDPGMELHLIHYSYGVNSTEKGDLSSESTVSRIRTEHFPLTLESARPSHTSQYLCASSDTGFGSGNTIYFGEGSWLTVV.

This chain uses TRBV11-3 with TRBJ2-5; possible D gene TRBD2, 5 bases. Germline assignment: CDR1 SGHNT and CDR2 YENEEA. The V gene lost 5 bases and the J gene lost 2 bases, with 21 bases spanning the gap. This CDR3 contains 17 residues. Here the CDR3 DNA reads TGTGCCAGCAGCCCGAGGCGGGCAGGATGGGCTCAAGAGACCCAGTACTTC. Encoded protein: CASSPRRAGWAQETQYF.

CDR3 amino acids: CASSLPPLGHRLNTQYF. CDR3 in DNA: TGTGCCAGCAGTTTGCCCCCGCTAGGCCACCGCCTGAATACGCAGTATTTT. V and J are TRBV27 and TRBJ2-3; D not certain. CDR1 and CDR2 (germline): MNHEY, SMNVEV (reference sequence). The CDR3 contains 17 residues. Trimming stripped 3 bases from V and 7 bases from J, with 23 bases between.

A few counts support this clone. V gene TRBV19 combines with J gene TRBJ1-4, with D perhaps matching TRBD1 (6 bases). The germline gives CDR1 LNHDA, CDR2 SQIVND (reference sequence). The germline V and J ends were trimmed by 4 bases and 3 bases, with 15 bases remaining between them. The CDR3 loop spans 16 amino acids. The chain's CDR3 is CASSTPTGYPNEKLFF. Written as DNA, the CDR3 is TGTGCCAGTAGTACTCCAACAGGGTATCCTAATGAAAAACTGTTTTTT. The full variable domain, completed using reference TRBV19 and TRBJ1-4, is DGGITQSPKYLFRKEGQNVTLSCEQNLNHDAMYWYRQDPGQGLRLIYYSQIVNDFQKGDIAEGYSVSREKKESFPLTVTSAQKNPTAFYLCASSTPTGYPNEKLFFGSGTQLSVL.

The chain is built from TRBV25-1 and TRBJ2-1; 8 bases agree with TRBD1. The germline CDR1 and CDR2 sequences are MGHDK and SYGVNS. The CDR3 is 14 amino acids. The V segment lost 1 base and the J segment 9 bases; nucleotides outside the gene matches: 5. CDR3 protein: CASSESPGGCEQFF. CDR3 bases: TGTGCCAGCAGTGAATCCCCAGGGGGCTGTGAGCAGTTCTTC. Using reference TRBV25-1 and TRBJ2-1 for the parts outside the CDR3, the full variable domain is EADIYQTPRYLVIGTGKKITLECSQTMGHDKMYWYQQDPGMELHLIHYSYGVNSTEKGDLSSESTVSRIRTEHFPLTLESARPSHTSQYLCASSESPGGCEQFFGPGTRLTVL.

This sequence joins TRBV4-2 and TRBJ2-3; tentatively, D is TRBD2 (6 bases). Trimming removed 0 bases from V and 2 bases from J, with 12 bases in between. The CDR3 sequence is 16 residues long. Germline V gene sequence: CDR1 LGHNA, CDR2 YNFKEQ. The CDR3 coding sequence is TGTGCCAGCAGCCAAGATTTAAGCGGGCCCACAGATACGCAGTATTTT. This translates into CASSQDLSGPTDTQYF.

This chain joins TRBV19 and TRBJ2-5; D is possibly TRBD2 (5 bases). The germline V and J ends were trimmed by 7 bases and 1 base, with 22 bases remaining between them. This CDR3 comprises 17 residues. The germline gives CDR1 LNHDA, CDR2 SQIVND (reference sequence). CDR3 DNA: TGTGCCAGTACCCGAGGGCCCCCAGAGGACGGCCAAGAGACCCAGTACTTC. This codes for CASTRGPPEDGQETQYF.

This chain links TRBV30 with TRBJ2-5; tentatively, D is TRBD2 (5 bases). The CDR3 totals 13 residues. The germline V gene encodes CDR1 GTSNPN and CDR2 SVGIG (reference sequence). The germline V and J ends were trimmed by 0 bases and 3 bases, with 8 bases remaining between them. The CDR3, as DNA: TGTGCCTGGAGTGTATCGGGGAAAGAGACCCAGTACTTC. Translating it yields CAWSVSGKETQYF.

The chain employs TRBV14 and TRBJ2-5; 10 bases line up with TRBD2. Germline CDR1 reads SGHDN; CDR2 reads FVKESK. CDR3 length equals 19 residues. The junction had 16 bases not matched to a gene; V was cut back by 1 base and J by 5 bases. The CDR3 region is CASSQAVGSGRALGETQYF. The CDR3 nucleotides are TGTGCCAGCAGCCAAGCCGTCGGAAGCGGGAGGGCCTTGGGGGAGACCCAGTACTTC. Supplemented by reference TRBV14 and TRBJ2-5, the full variable domain reads EAGVTQFPSHSVIEKGQTVTLRCDPISGHDNLYWYRRVMGKEIKFLLHFVKESKQDESGMPNNRFLAERTGGTYSTLKVQPAELEDSGVYFCASSQAVGSGRALGETQYFGPGTRLLVL.

The V and J genes are TRBV7-8 and TRBJ2-7, with TRBD2 matching over 8 bases. Germline assignment: CDR1 SGHVS and CDR2 FQNEAQ. The V and J ends lost 4 bases and 5 bases, in that order; junction bases with no gene match: 10. The CDR3 runs to 15 residues. CDR3 residues: CASSCLDGRANEQYF. The CDR3 bases are TGTGCCAGCAGCTGTCTGGACGGGAGGGCCAACGAGCAGTACTTC.

The chain couples TRBV27 to TRBJ1-2; a weak D match, TRBD1 (5 bases). The V gene lost 2 bases and the J gene lost 6 bases, with 16 bases spanning the gap. CDR1 and CDR2 from the germline V gene are MNHEY and SMNVEV (reference sequence). The CDR3 loop spans 15 amino acids. CDR3 DNA: TGTGCCAGCAGTTTACAGTTTCGGGACTCGGATGGCTACACCTTC. Translation gives CASSLQFRDSDGYTF.